The sequence of this TCR beta chain was determined in a study of T cells expressing NK-cell markers. TCRdb reprocessed the 5' RACE reads and stores each CDR3 protein as one record, lacking DNA. The ten top clones account for roughly 3.6%, within a sample of 500,000 to 600,000 distinct CDR3 sequences. The CDR3 runs 12 residues. Germline-derived CDR1 and CDR2 are SQVTM and ANQGSEA. Sequenced: blood T cells: a sorted CD56 or NKG2C T cell subset, CD4+ or CD8+ T cells, or bulk PBMC T cells (not recorded which). The source of this sequence is a man aged 18 to 29 in good health. This rearrangement joins TRBV29-1 to TRBJ2-1; TCRdb's D call, TRBD1, is unchecked because there is no DNA. This CDR3 reads CSVEKGGNEQFF.